This T cell receptor beta chain came from a study of control samples from healthy donors and cancer patients. The protocol was immunoSEQ multiplex PCR, while the TCRdb copy is restricted to in-frame clones and leaves out a portion. The data show 170,000 or so clones, 80% to 95% seen once. Per the germline V gene, CDR1 is SGHKS and CDR2 is YYEKEE (reference sequence). The CDR3 totals 15 residues. V lost 6 bases, J lost 7 bases, and 22 bases lay in between. The sequenced sample consisted of blood. This sequence joins TRBV5-5 and TRBJ2-5; D is ambiguous. This sequence was found in a woman aged 40 to 50 in good health. CDR3 in amino acids: CASTSIPRLEGTQYF. The CDR3 DNA reads TGTGCCAGCACCTCCATACCCAGGCTAGAAGGGACCCAGTACTTC.